A selection of T cell receptor beta chains follows, all from one sample in a study of CD8+ T cells in alopecia areata. Assay: immunoSEQ multiplex PCR; the TCRdb copy retains only in-frame clones and omits some. The table lists about 190,000 clones, about 60% of them singletons. The specimen was CD4+ T cells sorted from blood, collected at week 4, from a patient treated with tofacitinib. The receptor set was obtained from a human donor with alopecia areata. Each CDR3 is given with its conserved first and last residue. D genes are given only for firm matches. Clone sizes are given selectively: once, few, many, or a class where the clone is expanded.

V gene	clone size	D gene	J gene	CDR3 protein	CDR3 DNA
TRBV7-9	NA	TRBD1	TRBJ2-5	CASSLDRGGKTQYF	TGTGCCAGCAGCTTGGACAGGGGAGGAAAGACCCAGTACTTC
TRBV30	NA	NA	TRBJ2-7	CAWSIVDSYEQYF	TGTGCCTGGTCGATCGTTGACTCCTACGAGCAGTACTTC
TRBV5-8	many	NA	TRBJ2-4	CASSEIGIKAKNIQYF	TGTGCCAGCAGCGAAATAGGTATCAAAGCCAAAAACATTCAGTACTTC
TRBV30	NA	NA	TRBJ2-7	CAWRVGASSYEQYF	TGTGCCTGGCGGGTGGGTGCGAGCTCCTACGAGCAGTACTTC
TRBV5-4	NA	TRBD1	TRBJ2-1	CASSRPGQGDNEQFF	TGTGCCAGCAGCCGTCCGGGACAGGGTGACAATGAGCAGTTCTTC
TRBV27	few	TRBD1	TRBJ1-5	CASSPSRQGGGLSNQPQHF	TGTGCCAGCAGCCCAAGTAGACAGGGTGGAGGCCTTAGCAATCAGCCCCAGCATTTT
TRBV10-3	NA	NA	TRBJ1-2	CAITRERGYGYTF	TGTGCCATCACCCGAGAACGGGGATATGGCTACACCTTC
TRBV29-1	NA	NA	TRBJ2-7	CSVGGDVRSSYEQYF	TGCAGCGTTGGGGGGGACGTACGGAGCTCCTACGAGCAGTACTTC
TRBV4-2	NA	NA	TRBJ2-4	CASSQELPEQVIQYF	TGTGCCAGCAGCCAAGAATTGCCGGAACAGGTGATTCAGTACTTC
TRBV23-1	few	NA	TRBJ2-7	CASSQFVGLWEQYF	TGCGCCAGCAGTCAATTTGTGGGCCTTTGGGAGCAGTACTTC
TRBV29-1	NA	TRBD2	TRBJ2-3	CSVVTREGRLLRTDTQYF	TGCAGCGTCGTGACACGGGAGGGCCGCCTTCTTCGCACAGATACGCAGTATTTT
TRBV20-1	few	NA	TRBJ2-5	CSAEFQETQYF	TGCAGTGCTGAATTCCAAGAGACCCAGTACTTC
TRBV5-1	once	TRBD1	TRBJ2-1	CASSLARTGGVDEQFF	TGCGCCAGCAGCTTGGCGAGGACAGGGGGCGTGGATGAGCAGTTCTTC
TRBV5-1	NA	NA	TRBJ1-1	CASSLDGRATEAFF	TGCGCCAGCAGCTTGGACGGTCGGGCCACTGAAGCTTTCTTT
TRBV30	NA	TRBD1	TRBJ1-2	CAWRETGTGLWGYTF	TGTGCCTGGCGGGAGACCGGGACAGGGCTATGGGGCTACACCTTC
TRBV30	once	TRBD1	TRBJ1-3	CAWTSTGSSGNTIYF	TGTGCCTGGACCTCGACAGGGAGCTCTGGAAACACCATATATTTT